This T cell receptor (beta chain) was sequenced for a study of T-cell memory formation after mild COVID-19. This clonotype was observed at least ten times. V dropped 1 base and J dropped 5; count of bases not matched to a gene: 3. Per germline, CDR1 DFQATT and CDR2 SNEGSKA (reference sequence). The CDR3 extends over 13 amino acids. Each CDR3 protein gets one entry after TCRdb re-called the 5' RACE reads with MiXCR. Of 44,000 or so distinct CDR3 sequences in the sample, about a tenth were seen once. The V and J genes are TRBV20-1 and TRBJ2-5, with 8 bases that match TRBD1. The sequence came from an adult woman who had mild COVID-19 (a few samples of this study predate the infection). Cell type and time point are not known. The sequenced sample consisted of PBMCs or a T cell subset sorted from them (not recorded which). CDR3 loop: CSARVQGVETQYF. CDR3 in DNA: TGCAGTGCTAGAGTACAGGGGGTTGAGACCCAGTACTTC.